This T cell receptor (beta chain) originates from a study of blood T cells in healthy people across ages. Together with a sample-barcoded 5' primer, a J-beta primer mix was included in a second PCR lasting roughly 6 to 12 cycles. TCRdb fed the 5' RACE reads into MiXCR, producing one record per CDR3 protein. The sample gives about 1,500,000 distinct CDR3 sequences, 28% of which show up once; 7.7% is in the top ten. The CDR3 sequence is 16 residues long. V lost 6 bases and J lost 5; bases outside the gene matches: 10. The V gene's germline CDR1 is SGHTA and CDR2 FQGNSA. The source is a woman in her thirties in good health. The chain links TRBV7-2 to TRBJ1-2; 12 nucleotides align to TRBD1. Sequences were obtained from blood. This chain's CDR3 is CASSSGTGGAKYGYTF. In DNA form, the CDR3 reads TGTGCCAGCAGTTCCGGGACAGGGGGCGCGAAGTATGGCTACACCTTC.